The entry that follows covers one TCR beta chain sequence. These data belong to a study of OX40 agonist ivuxolimab in advanced cancers. Only in-frame clones appear in the TCRdb table, and some are missing; sequencing was by immunoSEQ multiplex PCR. In the table there are around 150,000 clones, approximately 90% of which are singletons. Trimming pared 3 bases from V and 1 base from J, leaving 11 bases between. This CDR3 is 15 amino acids long. Germline CDR1 SGDLS, CDR2 YYNGEE. The sequence was obtained from an adult with an advanced solid tumor such as melanoma, head and neck, liver or kidney cancer. The chain carries TRBV9 and TRBJ1-5; D unclear. The sequenced sample was CD4+ or CD8+ T cells sorted from blood, obtained in a trial of the OX40 agonist ivuxolimab. The CDR3 DNA reads TGTGCCAGCAGCGCACGCTCGGGGAGCAATCAGCCCCAGCATTTT. This sequence encodes CASSARSGSNQPQHF.